The 23 T cell receptor beta chains given below trace back to one sample, sequenced in a study of OX40 agonist ivuxolimab in advanced cancers. The repertoire was sequenced with immunoSEQ multiplex PCR; TCRdb's copy has only in-frame clones and lacks some. The repertoire holds about 28,000 clones, with 80% as singletons. Sequenced here: CD4+ or CD8+ T cells sorted from blood, sampled in a trial of the OX40 agonist ivuxolimab. The receptors were gathered from an adult with an advanced solid tumor such as melanoma, head and neck, liver or kidney cancer.

By share, this clone counts as medium-sized. This rearrangement joins TRBV6-5 to TRBJ1-1, with D unclear. Trimming removed 0 bases at V and 3 bases at J, with 11 bases between. Looked up from germline, CDR1 is MNHEY and CDR2 is SVGAGI. The length of the CDR3 is 15 residues. Written as DNA, the CDR3 is TGTGCCAGCAGTTACTCGATGGGCAGATACACTGAAGCTTTCTTT. Translating it yields CASSYSMGRYTEAFF.

The chain links TRBV7-3 to TRBJ2-1; possibly TRBD2 for D (7 bases). Germline values: CDR1 SGHTA, CDR2 FQGTGA. V was cut by 2 bases and J by 9 bases, with 17 bases left in between. This CDR3 contains 15 residues. The CDR3 sequence: CASSLGSGGIGEQFF. The CDR3 DNA reads TGTGCCAGCAGCTTAGGTTCGGGGGGCATAGGTGAGCAGTTCTTC.

The count of this clone is one. This sequence joins TRBV5-6 and TRBJ1-2; D is unresolved. The CDR3 consists of 13 residues. V lost 2 bases and J 3 bases, leaving 8 bases between the germline ends. Germline V gives CDR1 SGHDT, CDR2 YYEEEE. The CDR3 coding sequence is TGTGCCAGCAGCTTCGAGGTGGACTATGGCTACACCTTC. This translates into CASSFEVDYGYTF. Combining the CDR3 with reference TRBV5-6 and TRBJ1-2 gives the whole variable domain DAGVTQSPTHLIKTRGQQVTLRCSPKSGHDTVSWYQQALGQGPQFIFQYYEEEERQRGNFPDRFSGHQFPNYSSELNVNALLLGDSALYLCASSFEVDYGYTFGSGTRLTVV.

The rearrangement uses TRBV4-3 and TRBJ1-4; unclear D gene. The V end lost 0 bases, the J end lost 5 bases, and 13 bases lay between the germline ends. The CDR3 is 16 residues long. Germline CDR1 LGHNA, CDR2 YSLEER. CDR3 protein: CASSQDPAKPNEKLFF. Here the CDR3 DNA reads TGCGCCAGCAGCCAAGATCCCGCCAAACCAAATGAAAAACTGTTTTTT.

The chain uses TRBV7-6 and TRBJ2-2; 9 positions match TRBD2. Per germline, CDR1 SGHVS and CDR2 FNYEAQ. V gave up 5 bases and J gave up 10 bases; unmatched junction bases: 11. The CDR3 is 15 amino acids. CDR3 in amino acids: CASSPVLRGGAELFF. In DNA, the CDR3 is TGTGCCAGCAGCCCCGTTTTGCGGGGGGGCGCGGAGCTGTTTTTT.

About this clone itself: This likely traces to a read error, being one base from a far larger clone. Other DNA sequences in this specimen translate into the identical CDR3. The chain is built from TRBV5-1 and TRBJ2-7; TRBD1 matches at 12 bases. Per the germline V gene, CDR1 is SGHRS and CDR2 is YFSETQ. The CDR3 runs 14 residues. V was clipped by 2 bases and J by 6 bases; unmatched bases: 3. The CDR3 sequence: CASSFGTGGVEQYF. In DNA, the CDR3 is TGCGCCAGCAGCTTCGGGACAGGGGGCGTCGAGCAGTACTTC.

The rearrangement uses TRBV30 and TRBJ1-4; possibly TRBD1 for D (5 bases). V was trimmed by 1 base and J by 3 bases, leaving 12 bases between them. The CDR3 is 15 residues long. CDR1 GTSNPN and CDR2 SVGIG come from the germline V gene (reference sequence). The CDR3 loop is CAWSGGRDSNEKLFF. The CDR3 nucleotides are TGTGCCTGGAGTGGGGGACGGGATTCTAATGAAAAACTGTTTTTT. The complete variable domain, with remaining parts taken from reference TRBV30 and TRBJ1-4, reads SQTIHQWPATLVQPVGSPLSLECTVEGTSNPNLYWYRQAAGRGLQLLFYSVGIGQISSEVPQNLSASRPQDRQFILSSKKLLLSDSGFYLCAWSGGRDSNEKLFFGSGTQLSVL.

The DNA for the CDR3 is TGTGCCAGCAGCGTTCCGGGACTAGCTTCCCCAGATACGCAGTATTTT. The encoded protein is CASSVPGLASPDTQYF. J is TRBJ2-3 and V is TRBV21-1; the D call in the table, TRBD2, was not verified against the DNA. TRBV21-1 is classified as a pseudogene. The length of the CDR3 is 16 residues.

This clone was seen just once. V gene TRBV4-3 combines with J gene TRBJ2-3, with D maybe TRBD2 (5 bases). The CDR3 has 16 residues. Germline V CDR1 and CDR2: LGHNA, YSLEER. The V end was cut by 5 bases, the J end by 0 bases, with 15 bases between. Here the CDR3 reads CASSATLAESTDTQYF. CDR3 in DNA: TGCGCCAGCAGCGCTACCCTAGCAGAAAGCACAGATACGCAGTATTTT.

V gene TRBV14 combines with J gene TRBJ1-5; 7 bases line up with TRBD1. This CDR3 has 18 residues. V lost 1 base to trimming and J lost 2 bases; unmatched junction nucleotides: 11. Looked up from germline, CDR1 is SGHDN and CDR2 is FVKESK. CDR3 residues: CASSQVDRHRGGNQPQHF. The CDR3 nucleotides are TGTGCCAGCAGCCAAGTCGATCGACACAGGGGTGGCAATCAGCCCCAGCATTTT.

This rearrangement joins TRBV30 to TRBJ2-3, with D possibly being TRBD1 or TRBD2 (5 bases each). Germline CDR1 is GTSNPN and CDR2 is SVGIG (reference sequence). This CDR3 has 13 amino acids. Trimming took 4 bases from V and 6 from J, leaving 14 bases between them. DNA for the CDR3: TGTGCCTGGACGTCGGGATCAGGGGATACGCAGTATTTT. This translates into CAWTSGSGDTQYF.

The chain couples TRBV10-2 to TRBJ1-2; the D is unclear. The CDR3 extends over 12 amino acids. The germline V and J ends were trimmed by 0 bases and 7 bases, with 6 bases remaining between them. The germline V gene has CDR1 WSHSY and CDR2 SAAADI. CDR3 sequence (DNA): TGCGCCAGCAGTGAGTCAGGGTCTGGCTACACCTTC. This codes for CASSESGSGYTF.

The chain links TRBV9 to TRBJ2-3; the D gene is possibly TRBD1 (6 bases). Germline CDR1 and CDR2: SGDLS and YYNGEE. With 3 bases removed from V and 2 bases from J, the gap between germline ends came to 16 bases. CDR3 length: 16 amino acids. The CDR3 region has the DNA TGTGCCAGCAGCGAACAGGGTGTGCCCCTCACAGATACGCAGTATTTT. Translated: CASSEQGVPLTDTQYF.

Sample share makes this clone medium-sized (0.01 to 0.1%). The chain is built from TRBV7-9 and TRBJ1-5; D may be TRBD1 (5 bases). Germline CDR1 reads SEHNR; CDR2 reads FQNEAQ (reference sequence). The CDR3 spans 13 residues. Between the trimmed V and J ends, which lost 6 bases and 0 bases, there was a span of 6 bases. CDR3 DNA sequence: TGTGCCAGCAGGGGGGATAGCAATCAGCCCCAGCATTTT. Translation: CASRGDSNQPQHF.

This chain connects TRBV7-2 to TRBJ1-1; D gene unclear. The germline V gene encodes CDR1 SGHTA and CDR2 FQGNSA. This CDR3 is 15 amino acids long. Trimming pared 2 bases from V and 4 bases from J, leaving 14 bases between. The CDR3 nucleotides are TGTGCCAGCAGCTTAATGCTCTCGATGGGCACTGAAGCTTTCTTT. Translation gives CASSLMLSMGTEAFF. Variable domain in full (rest from reference TRBV7-2 and TRBJ1-1): GAGVSQSPSNKVTEKGKDVELRCDPISGHTALYWYRQSLGQGLEFLIYFQGNSAPDKSGLPSDRFSAERTGGSVSTLTIQRTQQEDSAVYLCASSLMLSMGTEAFFGQGTRLTVV.

The chain links TRBV9 to TRBJ2-3; possibly TRBD1 or TRBD2 for D (7 bases each). Germline V gene data show CDR1 as SGDLS and CDR2 as YYNGEE. This CDR3 comprises 17 residues. The ends were cut back, 3 bases at V and 2 bases at J, with 19 bases in the middle. CDR3 in amino acids: CASSAPREGAYTDTQYF. As DNA, the CDR3 is TGTGCCAGCAGCGCGCCGAGGGAGGGGGCTTACACAGATACGCAGTATTTT. The complete variable domain, with remaining parts taken from reference TRBV9 and TRBJ2-3, reads DSGVTQTPKHLITATGQRVTLRCSPRSGDLSVYWYQQSLDQGLQFLIQYYNGEERAKGNILERFSAQQFPDLHSELNLSSLELGDSALYFCASSAPREGAYTDTQYFGPGTRLTVL.

This clone was seen more than once but under ten times. This chain connects TRBV7-9 to TRBJ2-7, with a tentative D call TRBD1 (6 bases). CDR3 length equals 16 residues. V lost 6 bases and J lost 0, with 18 bases in between. The germline V gene encodes CDR1 SEHNR and CDR2 FQNEAQ (reference sequence). The CDR3 sequence: CASSPSTGYLSYEQYF. In DNA, the CDR3 is TGTGCCAGCAGTCCCAGCACAGGGTACCTCTCCTACGAGCAGTACTTC.

This chain connects TRBV19 to TRBJ1-2; tentative D call: TRBD1 (6 bases). V lost 6 bases and J lost 3, with 11 bases in between. Germline V gene data show CDR1 as LNHDA and CDR2 as SQIVND (reference sequence). The CDR3 consists of 13 residues. Here the CDR3 DNA reads TGTGCCAGTAGGGGGGCGGGTTACTATGGCTACACCTTC. Its translation: CASRGAGYYGYTF.

The V and J genes are TRBV4-2 and TRBJ1-1; D is unresolved. Germline V CDR1 and CDR2: LGHNA, YNFKEQ. The CDR3 runs to 11 residues. V was pared by 5 bases and J by 5 bases, with 6 bases between. The CDR3 reads CASSLSTEAFF. As DNA, the CDR3 is TGTGCCAGCAGCTTATCAACTGAAGCTTTCTTT.

CDR3 amino acids: CASKAGGGGQPQHF. DNA of the CDR3: TGTGCCAGCAAAGCAGGGGGCGGGGGACAGCCCCAGCATTTT. This chain links TRBV6-5 with TRBJ1-5; 8 bases are a match to TRBD1. Per germline, CDR1 MNHEY and CDR2 SVGAGI. CDR3 length: 14 residues. Unmatched junction bases numbered 9, after V lost 7 bases and J lost 7 bases.

This clone was seen a few times. The chain combines TRBV7-8 with TRBJ1-5; D remains ambiguous. This CDR3 comprises 12 residues. The V and J ends lost 3 bases and 4 bases respectively, with 4 bases between them. Per germline, CDR1 SGHVS and CDR2 FQNEAQ. The CDR3 nucleotides are TGTGCCAGCAGCTTCCCAAATCAGCCCCAGCATTTT. Amino acid sequence: CASSFPNQPQHF.

This chain uses TRBV5-8 with TRBJ2-7; possibly TRBD1 for D (6 bases). The CDR3 runs 13 residues. Germline lookup yields CDR1 SGHTS and CDR2 YDEGEE. Trimming stripped 2 bases from V and 3 bases from J, with 9 bases between. Here the CDR3 DNA reads TGTGCCAGCAGCTTAGGACAGAACTACGAGCAGTACTTC. The encoded protein is CASSLGQNYEQYF.

The chain couples TRBV2 to TRBJ2-2, with 7 positions matching TRBD1. Looked up from germline, CDR1 is SNHLY and CDR2 is FYNNEI. The J segment lost 5 bases and the V segment lost 6 bases, leaving 9 bases of the junction unmatched. The CDR3 spans 15 residues. CDR3 DNA sequence: TGTGCCAGCAGAAGACAGGGTATTATTACCGGGGAGCTGTTTTTT. It encodes CASRRQGIITGELFF.